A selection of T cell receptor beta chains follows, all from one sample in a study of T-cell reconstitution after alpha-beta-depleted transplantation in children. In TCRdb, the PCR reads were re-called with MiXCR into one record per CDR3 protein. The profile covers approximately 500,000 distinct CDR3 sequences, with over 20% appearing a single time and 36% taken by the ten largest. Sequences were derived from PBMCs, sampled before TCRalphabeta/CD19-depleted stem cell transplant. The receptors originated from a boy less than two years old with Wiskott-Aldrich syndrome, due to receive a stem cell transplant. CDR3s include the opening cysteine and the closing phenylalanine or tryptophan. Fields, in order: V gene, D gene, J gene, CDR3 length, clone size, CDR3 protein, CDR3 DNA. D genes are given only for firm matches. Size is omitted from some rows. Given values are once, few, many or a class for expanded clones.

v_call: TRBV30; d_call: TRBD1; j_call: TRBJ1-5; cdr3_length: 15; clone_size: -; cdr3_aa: CAWSVSGQSKQPQHF; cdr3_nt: TGTGCCTGGAGTGTTTCGGGACAGTCTAAGCAGCCCCAGCATTTT
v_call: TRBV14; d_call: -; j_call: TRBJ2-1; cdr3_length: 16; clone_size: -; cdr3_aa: CASSQISGRGALWQFF; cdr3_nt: -
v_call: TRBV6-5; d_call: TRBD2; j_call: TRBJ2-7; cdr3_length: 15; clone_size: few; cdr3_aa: CASSYWTSGRAEQYF; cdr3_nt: TGTGCCAGCAGTTATTGGACTAGCGGGAGGGCCGAGCAGTACTTC
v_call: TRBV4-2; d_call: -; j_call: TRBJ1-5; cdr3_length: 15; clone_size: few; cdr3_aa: CASSPRTEGNQPQHF; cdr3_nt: TGTGCCAGCAGCCCACGGACAGAGGGCAATCAGCCCCAGCATTTT
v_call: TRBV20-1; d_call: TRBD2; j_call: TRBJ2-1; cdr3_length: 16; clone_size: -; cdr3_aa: CSARDFRAGEYNEQFF; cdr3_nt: TGCAGTGCTAGAGATTTTAGAGCGGGAGAATACAATGAGCAGTTCTTC
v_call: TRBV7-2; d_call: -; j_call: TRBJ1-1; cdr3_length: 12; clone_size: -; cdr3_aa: CASSLYGLRAFF; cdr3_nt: TGTGCCAGCAGCTTATACGGGTTGAGGGCTTTCTTT
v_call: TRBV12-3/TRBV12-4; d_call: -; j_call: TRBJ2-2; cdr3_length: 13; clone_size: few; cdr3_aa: CASREGVTGELFF; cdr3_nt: TGTGCCAGCAGGGAAGGGGTTACCGGGGAGCTGTTTTTT
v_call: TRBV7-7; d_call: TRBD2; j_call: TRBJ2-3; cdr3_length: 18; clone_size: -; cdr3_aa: CASSLRSSGRAGTDTQYF; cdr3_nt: TGTGCCAGCAGCTTACGTTCTAGCGGGAGGGCGGGCACAGATACGCAGTATTTT
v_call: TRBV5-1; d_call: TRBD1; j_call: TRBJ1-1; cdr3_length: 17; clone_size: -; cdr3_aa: CASSLAGTGLLNTEAFF; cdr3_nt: TGCGCCAGCAGCTTGGCCGGGACAGGGTTGTTGAACACTGAAGCTTTCTTT
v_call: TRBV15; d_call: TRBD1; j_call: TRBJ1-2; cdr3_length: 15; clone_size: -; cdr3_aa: CATTPGRGQDYGYTF; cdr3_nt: TGTGCCACCACCCCGGGCAGGGGGCAGGACTATGGCTACACCTTC
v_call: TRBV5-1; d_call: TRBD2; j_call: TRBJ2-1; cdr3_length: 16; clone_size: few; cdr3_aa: CASSELAGVSYNEQFF; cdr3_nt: TGCGCCAGCTCCGAACTAGCGGGAGTCTCCTACAATGAGCAGTTCTTC
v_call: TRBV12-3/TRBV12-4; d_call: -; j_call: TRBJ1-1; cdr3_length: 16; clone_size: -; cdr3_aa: CASSFYLGGGNTEAFF; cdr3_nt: TGTGCCAGCAGTTTTTACCTCGGCGGGGGTAACACTGAAGCTTTCTTT
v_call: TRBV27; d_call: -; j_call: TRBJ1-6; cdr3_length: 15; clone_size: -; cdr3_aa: CASRQRVSGNSPLHF; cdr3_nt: TGTGCCAGCAGGCAGAGGGTTAGCGGTAATTCACCCCTCCACTTT
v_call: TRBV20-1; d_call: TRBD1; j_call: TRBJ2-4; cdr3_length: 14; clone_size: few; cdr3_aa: CSALGQGVGNIQYF; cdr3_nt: TGCAGTGCCTTGGGACAGGGGGTTGGTAACATTCAGTACTTC
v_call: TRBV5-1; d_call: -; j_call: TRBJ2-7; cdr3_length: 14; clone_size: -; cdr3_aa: CASSLGTPTYEQYF; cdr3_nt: TGCGCCAGCAGCTTGGGGACACCAACCTACGAGCAGTACTTC
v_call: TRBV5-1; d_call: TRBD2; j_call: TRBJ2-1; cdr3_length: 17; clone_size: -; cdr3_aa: CASSYGTSGSGANEQFF; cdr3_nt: TGCGCCAGCAGCTACGGGACTAGCGGGAGTGGGGCCAATGAGCAGTTCTTC
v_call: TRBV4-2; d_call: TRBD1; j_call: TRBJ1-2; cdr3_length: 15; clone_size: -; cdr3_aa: CASSQERGQNYGYTF; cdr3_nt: TGTGCCAGCAGCCAAGAGAGGGGGCAGAACTATGGCTACACCTTC
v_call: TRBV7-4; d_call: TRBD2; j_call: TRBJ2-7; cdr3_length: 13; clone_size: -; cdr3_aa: CASSRREDYEQYF; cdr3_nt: TGTGCCAGCAGCAGGCGGGAGGACTACGAGCAGTACTTC
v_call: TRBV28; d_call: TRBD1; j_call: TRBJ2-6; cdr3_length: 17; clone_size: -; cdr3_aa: CASSPPGQGRRANVLTF; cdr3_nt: TGTGCCAGCAGCCCTCCGGGACAGGGACGTAGGGCCAACGTCCTGACTTTC
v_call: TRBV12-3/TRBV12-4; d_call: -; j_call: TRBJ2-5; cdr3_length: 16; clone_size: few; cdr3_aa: CASSTHGEFSGETQYF; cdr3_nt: TGTGCCAGCAGTACTCACGGGGAGTTCTCCGGGGAGACCCAGTACTTC
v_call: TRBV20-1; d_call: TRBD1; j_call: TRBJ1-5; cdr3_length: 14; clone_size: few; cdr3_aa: CSASPTGAHQPQHF; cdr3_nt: TGCAGTGCTAGCCCGACAGGGGCGCATCAGCCCCAGCATTTT
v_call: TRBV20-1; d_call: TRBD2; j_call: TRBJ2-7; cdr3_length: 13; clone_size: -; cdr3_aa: CSARLAGLYEQYF; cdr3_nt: TGCAGTGCACGACTAGCGGGATTATACGAGCAGTACTTC
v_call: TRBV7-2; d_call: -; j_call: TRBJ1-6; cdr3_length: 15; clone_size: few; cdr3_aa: CASSSGVSYNSPLHF; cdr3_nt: TGTGCCAGCAGCTCAGGGGTATCCTATAATTCACCCCTCCACTTT
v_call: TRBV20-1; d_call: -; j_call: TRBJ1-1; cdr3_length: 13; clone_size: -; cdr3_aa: CSARAPGRRWTFF; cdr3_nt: TGCAGTGCTAGAGCCCCGGGACGACGATGGACTTTCTTT